Listed below are T cell receptor beta chains from one sample, sequenced in a study of OX40 agonist ivuxolimab in advanced cancers. Profiling relied on immunoSEQ multiplex PCR, and the TCRdb table lists in-frame clones only, not all of them. The sample includes about 21,000 clones, 75% to 85% of them seen just once. The sequences come from CD4+ or CD8+ T cells sorted from blood, collected in a trial of the OX40 agonist ivuxolimab. Receptor source: an adult with an advanced solid tumor such as melanoma, head and neck, liver or kidney cancer. Both conserved end residues are part of each CDR3. D genes are given only for firm matches. A clone size is listed for some rows: how often the clone was seen (once, few, many), or a class if it is expanded.

DNA | CDR3 | V | length | D | J | size
TGTGCCAGCAGCTGGGGGACGGCTTCTTACGAGCAGTACTTC | CASSWGTASYEQYF | TRBV5-5 | 14 | - | TRBJ2-7 | -
TGTGCCTCCCTAGGGTGGGTGAACACTGAAGCTTTCTTT | CASLGWVNTEAFF | TRBV2 | 13 | - | TRBJ1-1 | -
TGTGCCAGCAGCCCCGAAAGCTCCTACGAGCAGTACTTC | CASSPESSYEQYF | TRBV5-6 | 13 | - | TRBJ2-7 | once
TGTGCCAGCAGTCCCTGGACTAGTGGAGAGACCCAGTACTTC | CASSPWTSGETQYF | TRBV6-1 | 14 | TRBD2 | TRBJ2-5 | -
TGTGCCAGCAGCTTAGCAGGGGGTGGAGAGACCCAGTACTTC | CASSLAGGGETQYF | TRBV7-6 | 14 | - | TRBJ2-5 | -
TGTGCCAGCAGCTTAGTCGCAGCTAGCACAGATACGCAGTATTTT | CASSLVAASTDTQYF | TRBV7-8 | 15 | - | TRBJ2-3 | -
TGTGCCAGCAGCGGACTGAGCGGCGAGCAGTACTTC | CASSGLSGEQYF | TRBV4-2 | 12 | - | TRBJ2-7 | few
TGTGCCAGCAGAGGTTGGGGGAACACTGAAGCTTTCTTT | CASRGWGNTEAFF | TRBV28 | 13 | - | TRBJ1-1 | -
TGTGCTAGTGGTTTGGAAATGAACACTGAAGCTTTCTTT | CASGLEMNTEAFF | TRBV12-5 | 13 | - | TRBJ1-1 | few
TGTGCCAGTGAGGACTTCACCGGGGAGCTGTTTTTT | CASEDFTGELFF | TRBV14 | 12 | - | TRBJ2-2 | -
TGTGCCAGCAGCAGAAGTTGGGGGACCCAGTACTTC | CASSRSWGTQYF | TRBV27 | 12 | - | TRBJ2-5 | once